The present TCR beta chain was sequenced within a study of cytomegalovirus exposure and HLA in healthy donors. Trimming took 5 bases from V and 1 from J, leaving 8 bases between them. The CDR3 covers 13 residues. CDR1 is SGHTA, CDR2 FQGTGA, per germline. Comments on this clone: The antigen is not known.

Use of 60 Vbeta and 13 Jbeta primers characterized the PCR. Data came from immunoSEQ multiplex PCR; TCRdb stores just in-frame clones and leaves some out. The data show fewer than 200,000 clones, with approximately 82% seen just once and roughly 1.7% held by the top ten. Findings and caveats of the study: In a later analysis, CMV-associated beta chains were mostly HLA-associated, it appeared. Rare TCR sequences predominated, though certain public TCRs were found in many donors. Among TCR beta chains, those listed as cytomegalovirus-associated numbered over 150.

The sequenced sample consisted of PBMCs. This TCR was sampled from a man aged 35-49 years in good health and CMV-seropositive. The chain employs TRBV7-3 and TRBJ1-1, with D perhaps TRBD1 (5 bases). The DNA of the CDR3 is TGTGCCAGCAGCGGACACCCGAACACTGAAGCTTTCTTT. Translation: CASSGHPNTEAFF.